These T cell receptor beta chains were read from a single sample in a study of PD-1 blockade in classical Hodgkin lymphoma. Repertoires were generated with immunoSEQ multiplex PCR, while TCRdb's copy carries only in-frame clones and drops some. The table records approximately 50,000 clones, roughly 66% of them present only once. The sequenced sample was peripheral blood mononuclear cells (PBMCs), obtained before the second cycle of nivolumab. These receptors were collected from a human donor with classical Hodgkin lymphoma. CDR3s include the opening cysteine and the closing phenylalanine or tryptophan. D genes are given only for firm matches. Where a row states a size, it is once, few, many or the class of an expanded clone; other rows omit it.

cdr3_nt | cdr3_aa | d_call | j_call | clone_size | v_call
TGTGCCAGCAGTAGGGCGGACTATGGCTACACCTTC | CASSRADYGYTF | . | TRBJ1-2 | few | TRBV28
TGTGCCAGCAGCACGGGACAGGGAGATGAAAAACTGTTTTTT | CASSTGQGDEKLFF | TRBD1 | TRBJ1-4 | . | TRBV5-6
TGTGCCAGCAGACCAGTAGGGGCGGGAGACCCCTCTGGGGCCAACGTCCTGACTTTC | CASRPVGAGDPSGANVLTF | TRBD2 | TRBJ2-6 | . | TRBV11-2
TGTGCCAGCAGCAACAGGGAGGGAAAACTGTTTTTT | CASSNREGKLFF | . | TRBJ1-4 | once | TRBV6-5
TGTGCCAGTAGTATAGTTCCGGGGGCGACTGGAAACACCATATATTTT | CASSIVPGATGNTIYF | . | TRBJ1-3 | once | TRBV19
TGTGCCAGCAGCCTAAAAGGAGGGAATGGGCCCCAGCATTTT | CASSLKGGNGPQHF | . | TRBJ1-5 | . | TRBV21-1
TGCGCCAGCAGCTTCCCTTTAGCGGGAAGCACAGATACGCAGTATTTT | CASSFPLAGSTDTQYF | TRBD2 | TRBJ2-3 | . | TRBV5-1
TGTGCCAGCAGCTGGACCACGACCCTAGGGGAGCAGTTCTTC | CASSWTTTLGEQFF | . | TRBJ2-1 | few | TRBV7-2
TGTGCCAGCAGCCAAGCGGGGGGGCGCGGGTACAATGAGCAGTTCTTC | CASSQAGGRGYNEQFF | TRBD2 | TRBJ2-1 | . | TRBV14
TGTGCCAGCAGTGAAAAGGGGGACGCTTGGGGATCACCCCTCCACTTT | CASSEKGDAWGSPLHF | . | TRBJ1-6 | . | TRBV6-1
TGTGCCAGCAGCGGGACTAGCGGGAGATATACGCAGTATTTT | CASSGTSGRYTQYF | TRBD2 | TRBJ2-3 | . | TRBV6-5
TGTGCCAGCAGTTGGCTTAACAGGGTTACGCACACTGAAGCTTTCTTT | CASSWLNRVTHTEAFF | . | TRBJ1-1 | . | TRBV28
TGTGCTAGCAGCTTAGGCCTAGCGGGACAAGAGACCCAGTACTTC | CASSLGLAGQETQYF | TRBD2 | TRBJ2-5 | . | TRBV7-7
TGTGCCAGCAGCTTAAAGGGTACAGGGACGAGAGCTGAAGCTTTCTTT | CASSLKGTGTRAEAFF | . | TRBJ1-1 | few | TRBV7-3
TGTGCCAGCAGCCCGAGACTAGCGGGAGATGCAGATACGCAGTATTTT | CASSPRLAGDADTQYF | TRBD2 | TRBJ2-3 | . | TRBV7-9
TGTGCCAGCAGCTTAGCGGGGGGAGTCAGTGAAGCTTTCTTT | CASSLAGGVSEAFF | . | TRBJ1-1 | . | TRBV7-9